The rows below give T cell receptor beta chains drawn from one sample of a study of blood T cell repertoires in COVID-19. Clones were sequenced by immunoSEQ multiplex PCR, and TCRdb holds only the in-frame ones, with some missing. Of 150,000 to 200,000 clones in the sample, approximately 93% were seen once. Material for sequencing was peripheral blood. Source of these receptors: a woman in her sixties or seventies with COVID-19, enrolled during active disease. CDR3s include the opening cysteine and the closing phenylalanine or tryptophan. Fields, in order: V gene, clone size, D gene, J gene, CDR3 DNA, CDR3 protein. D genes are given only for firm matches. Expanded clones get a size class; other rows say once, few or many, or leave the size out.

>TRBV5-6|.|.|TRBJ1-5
TGTGCCAGCAGCTTGGGTCAGATCAATCAGCCCCAGCATTTT
CASSLGQINQPQHF
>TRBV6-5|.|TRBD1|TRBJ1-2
TGTGCCAGCATTCGGACAGGGGGGGGCTATGGCTACACCTTC
CASIRTGGGYGYTF
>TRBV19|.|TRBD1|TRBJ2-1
TGTGCCAGTAGCAGGGGGCAGGGGATCTACAATGAGCAGTTCTTC
CASSRGQGIYNEQFF
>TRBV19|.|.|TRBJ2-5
TGTGCCAGTAGTTTGGTGGGGGCCCTCCAAGAGACCCAGTACTTC
CASSLVGALQETQYF
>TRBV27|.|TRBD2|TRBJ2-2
TGTGCCAGCAGTTTATCGGGGGGGTACACCGGGGAGCTGTTTTTT
CASSLSGGYTGELFF
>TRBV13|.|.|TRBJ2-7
TGTGCCAGCAGCCCACAGGGTCGACACTCCTACGAGCAGTACTTC
CASSPQGRHSYEQYF
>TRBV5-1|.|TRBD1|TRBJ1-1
TGCGCCAGCAGCTTAGGACAGGGTTTGAACACTGAAGCTTTCTTT
CASSLGQGLNTEAFF
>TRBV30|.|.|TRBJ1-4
TGTGCCTGGAGTGCAATGGTTTCGGGTTGGGGAGCAGAAAAACTGTTTTTT
CAWSAMVSGWGAEKLFF
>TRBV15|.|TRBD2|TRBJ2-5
TGTGCCACCAGCAGAAGTAGACTAGCGGAGACCCAGTACTTC
CATSRSRLAETQYF
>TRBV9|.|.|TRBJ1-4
TGTGCCAGCAGCCCGGCCCGGGGAGAAAAACTGTTTTTT
CASSPARGEKLFF
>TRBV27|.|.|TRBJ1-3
TGTGCCAGCAGTTTATCGTCCAGTCGTGGAAACACCATATATTTT
CASSLSSSRGNTIYF
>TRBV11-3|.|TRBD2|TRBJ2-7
TGTGCCAGCAAGGGAGGGTTTCTGTACGAGCAGTACTTC
CASKGGFLYEQYF
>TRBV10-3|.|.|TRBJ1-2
TGTGCCATCAGTGAGTCGGGCAGTTATGGCTACACCTTC
CAISESGSYGYTF
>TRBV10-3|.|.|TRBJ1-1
TGTGCCATCAGTGAAAACAGATTAAACACTGAAGCTTTCTTT
CAISENRLNTEAFF
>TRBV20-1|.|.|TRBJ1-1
TGCAGTGCTAGAGAGGGCTATGAAGCTTTCTTT
CSAREGYEAFF
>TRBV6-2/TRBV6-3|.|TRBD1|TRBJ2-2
TGTGCCAGCAGTTACCCAGGACAGGGTACCGGGGAGCTGTTTTTT
CASSYPGQGTGELFF
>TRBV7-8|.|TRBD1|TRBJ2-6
TGTGCCAGCAGCTCCCATCCTGGGACAGCCTCTGGGGCCAACGTCCTGACTTTC
CASSSHPGTASGANVLTF
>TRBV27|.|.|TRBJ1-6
TGTGCCAGCTCCGGAGGCAGGGCGGGATATTCACCCCTCCACTTT
CASSGGRAGYSPLHF
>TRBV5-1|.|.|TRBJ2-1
TGCGCCAGCAGCTTGGTAACGGGAGAGAGCAATGAGCAGTTCTTC
CASSLVTGESNEQFF
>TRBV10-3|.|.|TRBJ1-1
TGTGCCATCAGTGACTACGGTAGGAACACTGAAGCTTTCTTT
CAISDYGRNTEAFF
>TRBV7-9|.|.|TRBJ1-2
TGTGCCAGCAGCTTAGGCGAAATAGCTAACTATGGCTACACCTTC
CASSLGEIANYGYTF
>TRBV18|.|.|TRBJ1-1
TGTGCCAGCTCACCGCAGGGTAAGGGCGTGACTGAAGCTTTCTTT
CASSPQGKGVTEAFF
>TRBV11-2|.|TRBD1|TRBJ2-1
TGTGCCAGCAGCGCGGGACAGGGGTATGATCCTGAGCAGTTCTTC
CASSAGQGYDPEQFF
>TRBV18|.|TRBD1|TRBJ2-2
TGTGCCAGCTCGCCGGGACAGGGAATCCCCGGGGAGCTGTTTTTT
CASSPGQGIPGELFF
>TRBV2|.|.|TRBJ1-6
TGTGCCAGCAGTGATAGGACTGTCAGCTCACCCCTCCACTTT
CASSDRTVSSPLHF
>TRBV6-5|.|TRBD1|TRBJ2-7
TGTGCCAGCAGTTCCCTGGGACAGCAGTACGAGCAGTACTTC
CASSSLGQQYEQYF
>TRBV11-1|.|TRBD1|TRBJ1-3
TGTGCCAGCAGCACGGACAGGGCGACTGGAAACACCATATATTTT
CASSTDRATGNTIYF
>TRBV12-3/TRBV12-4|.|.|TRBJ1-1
TGTGCCAGCAGTTTTTATACTGAAGCTTTCTTT
CASSFYTEAFF
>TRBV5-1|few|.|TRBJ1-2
TGCGCCAGCAGTTTTCAGCCGGGAGCTAACTATGGCTACACCTTC
CASSFQPGANYGYTF
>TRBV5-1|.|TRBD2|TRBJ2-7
TGCGCCAGCAGCCCCCAGGGACTAGCGGGGACAAACTCCTACGAGCAGTACTTC
CASSPQGLAGTNSYEQYF
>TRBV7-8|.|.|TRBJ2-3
TGTGCCAGCAGCCTAGCCCTAGCGTTTAACACAGATACGCAGTATTTT
CASSLALAFNTDTQYF
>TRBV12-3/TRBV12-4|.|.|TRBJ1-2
TGTGCCAGCAGTTTGGTAGCCGACTATGGCTACACCTTC
CASSLVADYGYTF
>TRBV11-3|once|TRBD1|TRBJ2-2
TGTGCCAGCAGCTTAGTCATAGGGGGCGGCACCGGGGAGCTGTTTTTT
CASSLVIGGGTGELFF
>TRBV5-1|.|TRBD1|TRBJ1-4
TGCGCCAGCAGAGTCGACAGGGCTGGTAATGAAAAACTGTTTTTT
CASRVDRAGNEKLFF
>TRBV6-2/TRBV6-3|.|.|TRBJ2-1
TGTGCCAGCAGTTACGGGCCGGACAATGAGCAGTTCTTC
CASSYGPDNEQFF
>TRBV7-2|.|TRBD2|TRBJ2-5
TGTGCCAGCAGCTTTCAGGGAGGGAGCTCGGAGACCCAGTACTTC
CASSFQGGSSETQYF
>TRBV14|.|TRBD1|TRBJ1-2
TGTGCCAGCAGTAGGGATATGAAGACAGGGGGTTATGGCTACACCTTC
CASSRDMKTGGYGYTF
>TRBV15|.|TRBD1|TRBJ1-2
TGTGCCACCAGCCGAGGGGGCCCTAACTATGGCTACACCTTC
CATSRGGPNYGYTF
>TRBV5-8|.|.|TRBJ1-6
TGTGCCAGCAAATTTCGACACAAAGATTCACCCCTCCACTTT
CASKFRHKDSPLHF
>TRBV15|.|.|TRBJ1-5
TGTGCCACCAGCAGAGAAAGGGGTAATCTGGCCCAGCATTTT
CATSRERGNLAQHF
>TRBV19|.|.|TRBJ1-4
TGTGCCAGTAGATTAGTCGAAAAACTGTTTTTT
CASRLVEKLFF
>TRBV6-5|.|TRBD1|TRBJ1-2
TGTGCCAGCAGTAACGGACAGGGGAGGTATGGCTACACCTTC
CASSNGQGRYGYTF
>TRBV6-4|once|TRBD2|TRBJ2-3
TGTGCCAGCAGCCTAGAGGGAGGGACAGATACGCAGTATTTT
CASSLEGGTDTQYF
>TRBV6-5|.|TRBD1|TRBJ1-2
TGTGCCAGCAGTTGGGGACAGGGGGCGCCATATGGCTACACCTTC
CASSWGQGAPYGYTF
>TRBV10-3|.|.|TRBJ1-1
TGTGCCATCAGGTATGAAACAATGAACACTGAAGCTTTCTTT
CAIRYETMNTEAFF
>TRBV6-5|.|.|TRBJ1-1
TGTGCCAGCAGTTACTCTAACCGAGTTGAAGCTTTCTTT
CASSYSNRVEAFF
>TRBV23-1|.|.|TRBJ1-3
TGCGCCAGCAGTCAATCGGAATTGGGCGAGAACACCATATATTTT
CASSQSELGENTIYF
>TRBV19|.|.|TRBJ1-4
TGTGCCAGTAGGGAACAGGTGAATGAAAAACTGTTTTTT
CASREQVNEKLFF
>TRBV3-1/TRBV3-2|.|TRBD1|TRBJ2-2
TGTGCCAGCAGCCAGACAGGGGGGCTTAGCACCGGGGAGCTGTTTTTT
CASSQTGGLSTGELFF
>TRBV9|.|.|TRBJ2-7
TGTGCCAGCAGCGTAGGAGGGGGGGTATACGAGCAGTACTTC
CASSVGGGVYEQYF
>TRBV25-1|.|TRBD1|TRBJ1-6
TGTGCCAGCAGACAGACAGGGTTTAATTCACCCCTCCACTTT
CASRQTGFNSPLHF